The sequence of this TCR beta chain was determined in a study of T-cell reconstitution after alpha-beta-depleted transplantation in children. General observations from the study: At day 60, the high TCRbeta diversity found in some patients originated from recipient T cells and thymic progenitors that had survived. When one year had passed after transplant, most T-cell counts and diversity came from newly produced T cells. Several hundred expanded graft clones reportedly were the source of alpha-beta T cells about two months after transplant.

Unique molecular identifiers were built into the TCRbeta library. Using its own MiXCR run on the PCR reads, TCRdb lists one record per CDR3 protein. This table has about 300,000 distinct CDR3 sequences, over 7% appearing once. J lost 4 bases, V lost 4 bases, and 11 bases had no gene match. Germline V gene data show CDR1 as LGHNA and CDR2 as YSLEER. The CDR3 has 18 amino acids. This clonotype was seen only a few times. Its antigen remains unidentified. The receptor's source is a female patient under 10 years old who had a stem cell transplant for Fanconi anemia, so the T cells may come from the graft donor. Material: peripheral blood, obtained 360 days after TCRalphabeta/CD19-depleted stem cell transplant. The chain combines TRBV4-3 with TRBJ1-3; TRBD1 agrees at 12 bases. The CDR3 DNA is TGCGCCAGCAGCCGAACGCTCTTAGGGACAGGGGGCGGAAACACCATATATTTT. This sequence encodes CASSRTLLGTGGGNTIYF.